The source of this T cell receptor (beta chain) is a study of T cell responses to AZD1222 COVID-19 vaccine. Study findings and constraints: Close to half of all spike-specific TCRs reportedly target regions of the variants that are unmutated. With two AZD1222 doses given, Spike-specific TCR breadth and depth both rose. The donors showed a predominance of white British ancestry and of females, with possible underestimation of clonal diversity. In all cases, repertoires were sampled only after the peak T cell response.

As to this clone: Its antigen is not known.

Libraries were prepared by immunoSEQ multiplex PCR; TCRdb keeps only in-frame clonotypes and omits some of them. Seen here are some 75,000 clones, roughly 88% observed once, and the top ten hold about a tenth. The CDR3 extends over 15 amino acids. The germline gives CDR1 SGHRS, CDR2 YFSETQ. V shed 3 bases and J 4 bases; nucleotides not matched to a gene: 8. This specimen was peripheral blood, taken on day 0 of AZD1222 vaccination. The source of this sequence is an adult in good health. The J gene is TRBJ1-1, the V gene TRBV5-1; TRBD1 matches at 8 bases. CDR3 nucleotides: TGCGCCAGCAGCTCCTTGGACAGGGCCGGCACTGAAGCTTTCTTT. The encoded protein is CASSSLDRAGTEAFF.